The clone carrying this T cell receptor beta chain was detected a few times. Profiling relied on immunoSEQ multiplex PCR, and the TCRdb table lists in-frame clones only, not all of them. Here the sample spans around 84,000 clones, 91% being singletons. The CDR3 is made up of 14 amino acids. With 5 bases removed from V and 2 bases from J, the gap between germline ends came to 10 bases. The germline V gene has CDR1 LNHDA and CDR2 SQIVND (reference sequence). This entry comes from a study of control samples from healthy donors and cancer patients. The sequence derives from a man aged 25-45 years in good health. The source material was blood. This sequence joins TRBV19 and TRBJ1-5; D gene unclear. CDR3 sequence (DNA): TGTGCCAGTAGTGACGACTTAGGCAATCAGCCCCAGCATTTT. Its protein is CASSDDLGNQPQHF.